This T cell receptor (beta chain) was profiled in a study of CD8 T cells in Susac syndrome. RNA in amounts of about 0.5 to 1 ug was reverse transcribed with random hexamers. Across 54 Vbeta and 13 Jbeta, immunoSEQ multiplex PCR amplified TCR beta CDR3. TCRdb reprocessed the immunoSEQ multiplex PCR reads with MiXCR, giving one entry per CDR3 protein. The top ten clones hold about 0.09% of a sample with about 200,000 distinct CDR3 sequences, 90% to 95% of them seen once. Findings and limits, study-wide: Regarding the TCR sequencing and HLA analysis, the study admitted that a relatively small number of individuals were involved.

On this clonotype itself: Its antigen is undetermined.

This CDR3 region has 15 residues. V was shortened by 1 base and J by 2 bases, with 12 bases between the two germline ends. The V gene's germline CDR1 is MDHEN and CDR2 SYDVKM. FACS enriched CD8+ TEMRA cells, while bulk CD8+ and CD4+ were negatively isolated. The sequenced sample consisted of CD4+ T cells from PBMCs. The receptor was derived from a human donor with multiple sclerosis. This sequence joins TRBV28 and TRBJ2-7; unclear D gene. CDR3 bases: TGTGCCAGCAGTTTATCCGCGGCGGCGGCCTACGAGCAGTACTTC. Translated, it gives CASSLSAAAAYEQYF.